Listed here are 21 T cell receptor beta chains from one sample, sequenced in a study of blood T cell repertoires in COVID-19. Profiled with immunoSEQ multiplex PCR; TCRdb holds only in-frame clones, not every one. This sample carries hundreds of thousands of clones, roughly 84% of them seen once, and the ten largest clones take approximately 2.2%. What was sequenced was peripheral blood. These receptors all come from a woman aged 40 to 55 who had recovered from COVID-19.

The V call is TRBV5-1, the J call TRBJ2-7, with 11 bases aligning to TRBD2. Unmatched junction bases numbered 15, after V lost 5 bases and J lost 2 bases. Per the germline V gene, CDR1 is SGHRS and CDR2 is YFSETQ. The CDR3 consists of 18 residues. Here the CDR3 reads CASSHTAGLAELTYEQYF. The DNA for the CDR3 is TGCGCCAGCAGTCACACCGCGGGACTAGCGGAGCTTACCTACGAGCAGTACTTC.

A single count supports this clone. V is TRBV9 and J is TRBJ2-5; D may be TRBD2 (6 bases). The ends were cut back, 3 bases at V and 4 bases at J, with 7 bases in the middle. Germline assignment: CDR1 SGDLS and CDR2 YYNGEE. The CDR3 sequence is 12 residues long. CDR3: CASSEAGETQYF. Here the CDR3 DNA reads TGTGCCAGCAGCGAAGCGGGAGAGACCCAGTACTTC.

The chain combines TRBV7-2 with TRBJ2-3, with TRBD1 as a possible D gene (6 bases). From germline, CDR1 is SGHTA and CDR2 FQGNSA. Trimming removed 1 base at V and 2 bases at J, with 16 bases between. There are 17 residues in the CDR3. The CDR3: CASSLDLRQAFTDTQYF. The CDR3 DNA is TGTGCCAGCAGCTTAGACCTTAGACAGGCTTTCACAGATACGCAGTATTTT. Filled out from reference TRBV7-2 and TRBJ2-3, the complete variable domain reads GAGVSQSPSNKVTEKGKDVELRCDPISGHTALYWYRQSLGQGLEFLIYFQGNSAPDKSGLPSDRFSAERTGGSVSTLTIQRTQQEDSAVYLCASSLDLRQAFTDTQYFGPGTRLTVL.

The V call is TRBV30, the J call TRBJ1-6; 7 bases align to TRBD1. CDR3 length: 16 residues. Looked up from germline, CDR1 is GTSNPN and CDR2 is SVGIG (reference sequence). The trim removed 4 bases at V and 8 bases at J, leaving 14 bases unmatched. The CDR3 protein is CAWTRRGDRNHSPLHF. CDR3 DNA: TGTGCCTGGACCCGTCGCGGGGACAGAAACCATTCACCCCTCCACTTT.

V usage is TRBV7-8 and J usage is TRBJ2-3; D is unresolved. The germline V and J ends were trimmed by 5 bases and 1 base, with 13 bases remaining between them. This CDR3 spans 15 amino acids. Germline V gene sequence: CDR1 SGHVS, CDR2 FQNEAQ. CDR3 residues: CASSPSASRTDTQYF. CDR3 sequence (DNA): TGTGCCAGCAGCCCCTCCGCGAGTCGCACAGATACGCAGTATTTT.

V usage is TRBV15 and J usage is TRBJ1-6; no reliable D call. Trimming removed 7 bases from V and 7 bases from J, with 8 bases in between. From germline, CDR1 is LNHNV and CDR2 YYDKDF (reference sequence). The CDR3 has 12 amino acids. As DNA, the CDR3 is TGTGCCACCACCACGGGAAATTCACCCCTCCACTTT. This translates into CATTTGNSPLHF.

J is TRBJ1-2 and V is TRBV7-2; 11 positions agree with TRBD1. Germline V lookup: CDR1 SGHTA, CDR2 FQGNSA. Germline trimming cut 5 bases from V and 2 bases from J; bases unmatched to any gene: 1. This CDR3 spans 14 amino acids. The CDR3 nucleotides read TGTGCCAGCAGCGGACAGGGGGCGAACTATGGCTACACCTTC. It codes for CASSGQGANYGYTF.

The sample holds one count of this clone. This chain uses TRBV18 with TRBJ2-7, with 8 bases lining up with TRBD2. From germline, CDR1 is KGHSH and CDR2 LQKENI. V lost 10 bases and J lost 6; bases outside the gene matches: 11. This CDR3 has 13 amino acids. The DNA of the CDR3 is TGTGCCACCAAAATCGCTCTAGCGGGCGAGCAGTACTTC. Amino acid sequence: CATKIALAGEQYF.

The rearrangement joins TRBV12-3 or TRBV12-4 to TRBJ1-2; 9 bases align to TRBD1. Trimming took 5 bases from V and 5 from J; bases not matched to a gene: 3. CDR3 length: 13 residues. In DNA form, the CDR3 reads TGTGCCAGCAGTACGACAGGGGGATATGGCTACACCTTC. This sequence encodes CASSTTGGYGYTF.

For the CDR3, the DNA is TGTGCCAGCAGGAATCGCGGGCGGGGCGCCTCCTACGAGCAGTACTTC. This translates into CASRNRGRGASYEQYF. The chain employs TRBV7-3 and TRBJ2-7; possibly TRBD2 for D (6 bases). Deletions cut 6 bases from V and 0 bases from J, with 18 bases between. The CDR3 is 16 amino acids. The germline V gene has CDR1 SGHTA and CDR2 FQGTGA.

Only a few counts were recorded for this clone. This chain links TRBV7-2 with TRBJ2-1; TRBD2 might be the D (5 bases). The CDR3 has 16 amino acids. Germline V lookup: CDR1 SGHTA, CDR2 FQGNSA. V lost 1 base and J lost 7, with 17 bases in between. The CDR3 DNA is TGTGCCAGCAGCTTAGAGTCAGGTAGACCGGGGAATGAGCAGTTCTTC. It specifies CASSLESGRPGNEQFF.

V is TRBV14 and J is TRBJ1-1, with TRBD1 as a possible D gene (5 bases). Trimming pared 0 bases from V and 11 bases from J, leaving 13 bases between. The CDR3 is 13 residues long. Germline lookup yields CDR1 SGHDN and CDR2 FVKESK. The CDR3 is CASSQDLRQGAFF. The CDR3 bases are TGTGCCAGCAGCCAAGATCTAAGGCAGGGCGCTTTCTTT.

V usage is TRBV5-6 and J usage is TRBJ1-1, with TRBD1 as a possible D gene (6 bases). Trimming cost V 2 bases and J 5 bases, with 16 bases left between them. CDR3 length: 15 residues. Germline V gives CDR1 SGHDT, CDR2 YYEEEE. The CDR3 DNA is TGTGCCAGCAGCTTTCGCCCACAGGGAAGGACTGAAGCTTTCTTT. Encoded protein: CASSFRPQGRTEAFF.

This clone has only one observation. V is TRBV9 and J is TRBJ2-1, with TRBD2 matching over 9 bases. Trimming cost V 3 bases and J 0 bases; bases outside gene matches: 4. This CDR3 contains 16 residues. Germline-derived CDR1 and CDR2 are SGDLS and YYNGEE. The CDR3 DNA reads TGTGCCAGCAGCGCCAGACTAGCGGCCTCCTACAATGAGCAGTTCTTC. It encodes CASSARLAASYNEQFF.

This sequence joins TRBV7-2 and TRBJ2-5; 10 nucleotides match TRBD2. V lost 5 bases and J lost 4; bases outside the gene matches: 13. In germline, CDR1 is SGHTA, CDR2 FQGNSA. This CDR3 has 17 amino acids. CDR3 sequence: CASSLPSSLAGVETQYF. CDR3 nucleotides: TGTGCCAGCAGCCTACCTTCGTCCCTAGCGGGGGTAGAGACCCAGTACTTC.

This clone came up once. The chain uses TRBV4-2 and TRBJ2-7, with TRBD1 matching over 9 bases. Germline assignment: CDR1 LGHNA and CDR2 YNFKEQ. J gave up 3 bases and V 3 bases, and 9 bases lay outside the gene matches. The CDR3 spans 16 residues. CDR3 region: CASSQLAGTGIYEQYF. The CDR3 DNA is TGTGCCAGCAGCCAGCTCGCCGGGACAGGGATCTACGAGCAGTACTTC.

The chain recombines TRBV19 with TRBJ1-1; D remains ambiguous. This CDR3 is built from 15 residues. V was cut by 0 bases and J by 1 base, with 9 bases left in between. Per germline, CDR1 LNHDA and CDR2 SQIVND (reference sequence). As DNA, the CDR3 is TGTGCCAGTAGTATAGAGAGACGGAGGAACACTGAAGCTTTCTTT. Residues: CASSIERRRNTEAFF.

This chain connects TRBV5-6 to TRBJ2-3; D perhaps matches TRBD2 (6 bases). The CDR3 contains 16 residues. The ends were cut back, 3 bases at V and 0 bases at J, with 14 bases in the middle. The germline gives CDR1 SGHDT, CDR2 YYEEEE. The CDR3 loop is CASSSYGSASTDTQYF. CDR3 nucleotide sequence: TGTGCCAGCAGCTCCTACGGGAGCGCTAGCACAGATACGCAGTATTTT.

The chain links TRBV5-5 to TRBJ2-5; 11 bases are a match to TRBD2. The length of the CDR3 is 17 residues. CDR1 and CDR2 from the germline V gene are SGHKS and YYEKEE (reference sequence). V was clipped by 1 base and J by 4 bases; unmatched bases: 9. The CDR3 spells CASSLSTSGRGGETQYF. CDR3 nucleotides: TGTGCCAGCAGCTTGTCAACTAGCGGGAGAGGCGGAGAGACCCAGTACTTC.

The chain links TRBV6-5 to TRBJ2-3; perhaps TRBD1 as D (6 bases). Germline assignment: CDR1 MNHEY and CDR2 SVGAGI. The CDR3 is 13 amino acids. V was pared by 6 bases and J by 3 bases, with 10 bases between. DNA of the CDR3: TGTGCCAGCAGGAGGGGGTGGACAGATACGCAGTATTTT. Translated, it gives CASRRGWTDTQYF.

This chain connects TRBV7-9 to TRBJ2-7; TRBD1 matches at 9 bases. Germline V gene data show CDR1 as SEHNR and CDR2 as FQNEAQ (reference sequence). With 1 base clipped from V and 6 bases from J, the junction kept 7 bases outside the gene matches. CDR3 length: 15 residues. CDR3 in amino acids: CASSLDGDRVGEQYF. Written as DNA, the CDR3 is TGTGCCAGCAGCTTAGATGGGGACAGGGTAGGCGAGCAGTACTTC.